This T cell receptor (beta chain) was identified in a study of T cell clonality in common variable immunodeficiency. Points from the study as a whole: Shared TCRbeta clones were fewer between CVID subjects than controls.

Sequenced by immunoSEQ multiplex PCR; TCRdb stores in-frame clones only, minus some. Listed here are 35,000 to 45,000 clones without any singletons, the top ten holding around 4%. A note on this clone: What it binds is unknown. The read terminates 3 residues before the CDR3 end, so the remaining end is supplied by the germline J gene.

The CDR3 totals 14 residues. V dropped 5 bases and J dropped 8; count of bases not matched to a gene: 9. Germline lookup yields CDR1 LNHDA and CDR2 SQIVND (reference sequence). Sequenced input: peripheral blood mononuclear cells. The receptor comes from a person between 18 and 70 years old in good health. V usage is TRBV19 and J usage is TRBJ2-1; 7 bases match TRBD2. CDR3 in amino acids: CASSLGLGSDEQFF. The covered CDR3 bases are TGTGCCAGTAGTCTCGGACTAGGTTCCGATGAG.